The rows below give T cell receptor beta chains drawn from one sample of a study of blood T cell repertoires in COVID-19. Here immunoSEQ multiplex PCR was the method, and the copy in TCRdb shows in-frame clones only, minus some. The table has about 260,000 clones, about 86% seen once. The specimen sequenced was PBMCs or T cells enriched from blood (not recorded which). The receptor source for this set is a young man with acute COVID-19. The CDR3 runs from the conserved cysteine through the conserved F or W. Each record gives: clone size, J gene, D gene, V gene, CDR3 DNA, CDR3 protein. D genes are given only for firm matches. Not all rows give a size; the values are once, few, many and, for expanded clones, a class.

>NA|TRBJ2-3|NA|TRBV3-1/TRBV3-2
TGTGCCAGCAGCCAAGCTCTTATCAGCGGTACGCAGTATTTT
CASSQALISGTQYF
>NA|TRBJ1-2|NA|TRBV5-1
TGCGCCAGCAGCGCCGTGACAGACTATGGCTACACCTTC
CASSAVTDYGYTF
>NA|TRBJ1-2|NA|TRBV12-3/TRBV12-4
TGTGCCAGCAGCCAGCGGATAAACTATGGCTACACCTTC
CASSQRINYGYTF
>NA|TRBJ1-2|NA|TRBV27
TGTGCCAGCAGTTTAGCGGCGAACTATGGCTACACCTTC
CASSLAANYGYTF
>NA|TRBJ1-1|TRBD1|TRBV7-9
TGTGCCAGCAGCCGACAGGGCCGGGGGACTGAAGCTTTCTTT
CASSRQGRGTEAFF
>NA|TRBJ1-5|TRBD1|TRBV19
TGTGCCAGTAGTATAGGGACAGGGGGGTATCAGCCCCAGCATTTT
CASSIGTGGYQPQHF
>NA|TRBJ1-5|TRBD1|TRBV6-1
TGTGCCAGCAGTGAAGCGGAAGGGACAGGGGATCAGCCCCAGCATTTT
CASSEAEGTGDQPQHF
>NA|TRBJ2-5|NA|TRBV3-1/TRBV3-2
TGTGCCAGCAGCCAATCGGGGATGGAAGAGACCCAGTACTTC
CASSQSGMEETQYF
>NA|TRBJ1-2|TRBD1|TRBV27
TGTGCCAGCAGTTTATCAGGGGGCGCGAACTATGGCTACACCTTC
CASSLSGGANYGYTF
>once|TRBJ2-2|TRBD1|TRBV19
TGTGCCGTCAGCATGGAGGGACAGGTTAGGGTTCGGACCGGGGAGCTGTTTTTT
CAVSMEGQVRVRTGELFF
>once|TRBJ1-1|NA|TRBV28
TGTGCCAGCAGTACAGATTACACTGAAGCTTTCTTT
CASSTDYTEAFF
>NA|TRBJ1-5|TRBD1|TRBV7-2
TGTGCCAGCAGCCTTGGAGCAGGGGGGAATCAGCCCCAGCATTTT
CASSLGAGGNQPQHF
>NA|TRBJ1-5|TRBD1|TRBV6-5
TGTGCCAGCAGTTACTCGAGAGGGGGCGGGGCGCCCCAGCATTTT
CASSYSRGGGAPQHF
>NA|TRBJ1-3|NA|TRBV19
TGTGCCAGTAGTCCCTCGGGAGCTGGAAACACCATATATTTT
CASSPSGAGNTIYF
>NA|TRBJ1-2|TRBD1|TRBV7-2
TGTGCCAGCAGCTTACAGGGGGCGTATGGCTACACCTTC
CASSLQGAYGYTF
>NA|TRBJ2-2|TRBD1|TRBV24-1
TGTGCCACCAGTGCCGGGACAGGGTTCACCGGGGAGCTGTTTTTT
CATSAGTGFTGELFF
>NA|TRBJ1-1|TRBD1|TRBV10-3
TGTGCCATCAATCCGGGACAGGAGGGCACTGAAGCTTTCTTT
CAINPGQEGTEAFF
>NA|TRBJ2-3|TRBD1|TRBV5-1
TGCGCCAGCAGCTTGTTCGGGACAGGGTCTTCAGATACGCAGTATTTT
CASSLFGTGSSDTQYF
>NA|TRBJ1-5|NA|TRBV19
TGTGCCAGTAGTATGTGGGACTCAAGCAATCAGCCCCAGCATTTT
CASSMWDSSNQPQHF
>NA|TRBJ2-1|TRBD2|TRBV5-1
TGTGCCAGCAGCTCCCTAGCGGGAGACTTAGGCAATGAGCAGTTCTTC
CASSSLAGDLGNEQFF
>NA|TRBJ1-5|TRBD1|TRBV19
TGTGCCAGTAGTAGACAGGGTTTAGGGCAGCCCCAGCATTTT
CASSRQGLGQPQHF
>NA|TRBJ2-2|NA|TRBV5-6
TGTGCCAGCAGCAGACGGTGGAGGGACCCCACCGGGGAGCTGTTTTTT
CASSRRWRDPTGELFF
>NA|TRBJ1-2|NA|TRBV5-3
TGTGCCAGAAGCTTATCAGGGGCGCAGGGCTACACCTTC
CARSLSGAQGYTF
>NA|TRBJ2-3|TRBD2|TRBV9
TGTGCCAGCAGCGACCGAGCGGGAGCTAGCACAGATACGCAGTATTTT
CASSDRAGASTDTQYF
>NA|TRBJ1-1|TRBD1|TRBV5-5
TGTGCCAGCACCAAGCAGGGGGCCACTGAAGCTTTCTTT
CASTKQGATEAFF
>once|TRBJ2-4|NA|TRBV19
TGTGCCAGTATGAGCTTGCCATACAACATTCAGTACTTC
CASMSLPYNIQYF
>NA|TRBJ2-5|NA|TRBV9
TGTGCCAGCAGCGGCGGGGGCTTGACTGGAGAGACCCAGTACTTC
CASSGGGLTGETQYF
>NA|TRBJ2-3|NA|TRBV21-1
TGTGCCAGCAGCAAGGACTACAGGGGGCGCGAGGGCTCAGATACGCAGTATTTT
CASSKDYRGREGSDTQYF
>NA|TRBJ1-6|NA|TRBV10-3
TGTGCCATCTCTGGGAGGGCCGGGTCACCCCTCCACTTT
CAISGRAGSPLHF
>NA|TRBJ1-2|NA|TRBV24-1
TGTGCCACCAGTGATCCCACAACGTATGGCTACACCTTC
CATSDPTTYGYTF
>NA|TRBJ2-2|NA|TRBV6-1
TGTGCCAGCAGTCATATAGGGGGCGGGGAGCTGTTTTTT
CASSHIGGGELFF
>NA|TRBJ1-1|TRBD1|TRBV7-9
TGTGCCAGCAGCTCTACAGGGGGTGACTTGCGGGCTTTCTTT
CASSSTGGDLRAFF
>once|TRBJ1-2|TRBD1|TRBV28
TGTGCCAGCAGGGACAGGGGCTACGGCTACACCTTC
CASRDRGYGYTF
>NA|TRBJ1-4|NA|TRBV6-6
TGTGCCAGCAGGACCGACTATGAAAAACTGTTTTTT
CASRTDYEKLFF
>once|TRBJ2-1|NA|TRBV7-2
TGTGCCAGCAGCTTGCCGGGGGTGAGCTCCTACAATGAGCAGTTCTTC
CASSLPGVSSYNEQFF
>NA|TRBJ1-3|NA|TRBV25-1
TGTGCCAGCGGGAGCGGGGTTGGAAACACCATATATTTT
CASGSGVGNTIYF
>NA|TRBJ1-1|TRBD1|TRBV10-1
TGCGCCAGCAGACGGACAGGGGACACTGAAGCTTTCTTT
CASRRTGDTEAFF
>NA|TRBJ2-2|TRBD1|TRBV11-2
TGTGCCAGCAGCTTTCCCGGGACAGGGAACACCGGGGAGCTGTTTTTT
CASSFPGTGNTGELFF
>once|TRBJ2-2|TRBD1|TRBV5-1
TGCGCCAGCGGCTTAACAGGGGGCACCGGGGAGCTGTTTTTT
CASGLTGGTGELFF
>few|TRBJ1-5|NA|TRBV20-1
TGCAGTGCTAGTCAGGGTAGCAATCAGCCCCAGCATTTT
CSASQGSNQPQHF
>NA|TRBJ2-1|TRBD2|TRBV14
TGTGCCAGCAGCCGAGTGTCTAGCGGGCCTGGGGGGGAGCAGTTCTTC
CASSRVSSGPGGEQFF
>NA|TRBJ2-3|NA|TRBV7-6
TGTGCCAGCAGTCCCCCCGCAGATACGCAGTATTTT
CASSPPADTQYF
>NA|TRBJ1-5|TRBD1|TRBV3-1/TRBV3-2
TGTGCCAGCAGCGCTGGACAGGGGGGCAATCAGCCCCAGCATTTT
CASSAGQGGNQPQHF
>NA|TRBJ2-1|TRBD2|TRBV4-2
TGTGCCAGCAGCCGCTACCCCATGGGGGAGGGAAATGAGCAGTTCTTC
CASSRYPMGEGNEQFF
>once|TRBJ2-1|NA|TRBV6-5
TGTGCCAGCAGTTATGTTGCGGGACCCAATGAGCAGTTCTTC
CASSYVAGPNEQFF
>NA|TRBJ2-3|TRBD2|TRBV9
TGTGCCAGCAGCAATGGGGAGGGACTCCGCACAGATACGCAGTATTTT
CASSNGEGLRTDTQYF
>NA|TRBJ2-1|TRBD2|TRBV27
TGTGCCAGCAGTTTATCGATCTGGGAGCGGGGAGGGCGGTACAATGAGCAGTTCTTC
CASSLSIWERGGRYNEQFF
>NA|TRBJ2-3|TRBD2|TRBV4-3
TGCGCCAGCAGCCCTGGAGAAGCGGGACTCACAGATACGCAGTATTTT
CASSPGEAGLTDTQYF
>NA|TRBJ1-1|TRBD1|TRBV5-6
TGTGCCAGCAGAACTAGGGACAGGGAACAGACTGAAGCTTTCTTT
CASRTRDREQTEAFF
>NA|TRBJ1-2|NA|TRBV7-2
TGTGCCAGCAGCTTAGACACCTATGGCTACACCTTC
CASSLDTYGYTF
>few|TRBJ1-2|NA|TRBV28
TGTGCCAGCAGTTCCCTCCCCTTCCGGGTCGGTGGCTACACCTTC
CASSSLPFRVGGYTF
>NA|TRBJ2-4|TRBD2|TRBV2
TGTGCCGGCTCGGGAGCGGGGGGTGGCATTCAGTACTTC
CAGSGAGGGIQYF
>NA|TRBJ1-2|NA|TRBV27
TGTGCCAGCAGTTTGTACGGTGATAACTATGGCTACACCTTC
CASSLYGDNYGYTF